A selection of T cell receptor beta chains follows, all from one sample in a study of identical twins. Via MiXCR, TCRdb re-called the 5' RACE reads, giving one row per CDR3 protein. Among approximately 500,000 distinct CDR3 sequences listed, roughly 24% were seen once. Another study also made use of these data, one on T cells expressing NK-cell markers.

What was sequenced was CD4+ T cells sorted from blood. The origin of the receptors is a young woman in good health. Each CDR3 is given with its conserved first and last residue. Fields, in order: D gene, clone size, CDR3 length, J gene, V gene, CDR3 DNA, CDR3 protein. D genes are given only for firm matches. Size is stated for part of the rows, as once, few or many counts, or as a class when the clone is expanded.

>NA|few|10|TRBJ2-7|TRBV5-1
TGCGCCGCCTTAACGCACGAGCAGTACTTC
CAALTHEQYF
>NA|few|13|TRBJ2-7|TRBV6-1
TGTGCCAGCACCGAGTGGGGGACCTACGAGCAGTACTTC
CASTEWGTYEQYF
>TRBD1|many|13|TRBJ2-5|TRBV5-6
TGTGCCAGCAGCTACCTGGACAGGGAGACCCAGTACTTC
CASSYLDRETQYF
>TRBD2|NA|15|TRBJ2-7|TRBV6-1
TGTGCCAGCAGGAAAGGACTAGCGGGCGCCTACGAGCAGTACTTC
CASRKGLAGAYEQYF
>TRBD1|NA|14|TRBJ2-3|TRBV5-1
TGCGCCAGCAGCCAAGGGGGCGGGTCAGATACGCAGTATTTT
CASSQGGGSDTQYF
>TRBD1|once|14|TRBJ2-5|TRBV6-2/TRBV6-3
TGTGCCAGCAGGATGACAGGGGGTCAAGAGACCCAGTACTTC
CASRMTGGQETQYF
>TRBD2|few|13|TRBJ2-3|TRBV7-3
TGTGCCAGCAGCTTCCTTAGCGGGGGGGAAGTGTATTTT
CASSFLSGGEVYF
>NA|NA|12|TRBJ1-1|TRBV20-1
TGCAGTGCTTCCGCCTGGGGGACTGAAGCTTTCTTT
CSASAWGTEAFF
>TRBD2|few|13|TRBJ2-7|TRBV20-1
TGCAGTGCTAGATGGCGGGGGGGCCAGGAGCAGTACTTC
CSARWRGGQEQYF
>NA|few|11|TRBJ1-2|TRBV12-3/TRBV12-4
TGTGCCAGCAGTCCGGGACACGGCTACACCTTC
CASSPGHGYTF
>NA|NA|14|TRBJ1-1|TRBV12-5
TGTGCTAGTGCCCCCATCGGGGCGAACACTGAAGCTTTCTTT
CASAPIGANTEAFF
>TRBD2|few|15|TRBJ2-7|TRBV20-1
TGCAGTGCCTCTAAGGGGGGAGCGGGAGACCACGAGCAGTACTTC
CSASKGGAGDHEQYF
>NA|few|14|TRBJ1-4|TRBV12-3/TRBV12-4
TGTGCCAGCAGTCCGGGGACAAAGGATGAAAAACTGTTTTTT
CASSPGTKDEKLFF
>NA|NA|16|TRBJ2-2|TRBV9
TGTGCCAGCAGCACCAACCCGGCCGTAGAAATCGGGGAGCTGTTTTTT
CASSTNPAVEIGELFF
>NA|NA|14|TRBJ2-3|TRBV25-1
TGTGCCAGCACAGGCCTGCTGGGGGCAGATACGCAGTATTTT
CASTGLLGADTQYF
>NA|NA|15|TRBJ2-7|TRBV5-1
TGCGCCAGCAGCTTGGATCCAGGGTGGGCTTACGAGCAGTACTTC
CASSLDPGWAYEQYF
>TRBD2|few|15|TRBJ2-2|TRBV12-3/TRBV12-4
TGTGCCAGCAGTTTTTGGACTAGCGGGAGCGGGGAGCTGTTTTTT
CASSFWTSGSGELFF
>TRBD1|few|14|TRBJ2-2|TRBV7-2
TGTGCCAGCAGCCGGGACAGGTACACCGGGGAGCTGTTTTTT
CASSRDRYTGELFF
>NA|NA|15|TRBJ2-1|TRBV9
TGTGCCAGCAGCGTAGGTGCTTCTCCCTACAATGAGCAGTTCTTC
CASSVGASPYNEQFF
>NA|many|15|TRBJ2-3|TRBV10-2
TGCGCCAGCTCCCTGGTGGGGGGTATCACAGATACGCAGTATTTT
CASSLVGGITDTQYF
>NA|few|13|TRBJ2-1|TRBV5-1
TGCGCCAGCAGCTTGGGGCAGGCAAGTGAGCAGTTCTTC
CASSLGQASEQFF
>NA|NA|13|TRBJ1-6|TRBV29-1
TGCAGCGTTGGGGAGGGGTATAATTCACCCCACCACTTT
CSVGEGYNSPHHF
>TRBD2|few|16|TRBJ2-1|TRBV10-3
TGTGCCATCAGAAGAACTAGCGGGACCTCCTACAATGAGCAGTTCTTC
CAIRRTSGTSYNEQFF
>NA|NA|14|TRBJ2-3|TRBV5-1
TGCGCCAGCAATGGGCAGGTCGGCACAGATACGCAGTATTTT
CASNGQVGTDTQYF
>NA|few|15|TRBJ2-1|TRBV6-1
TGTGCCACCGCGGGACTCCCCGTCTCCTACAATGAGCAGTTCTTC
CATAGLPVSYNEQFF
>NA|few|13|TRBJ2-1|TRBV20-1
TGCAGTGCTAGGGTTGGCAGTCACAATGAGCAGTTCTTC
CSARVGSHNEQFF
>NA|NA|15|TRBJ2-2|TRBV7-2
TGTGCCAGCAGCGAAACGGGACACTACACCGGGGAGCTGTTTTTT
CASSETGHYTGELFF
>NA|few|14|TRBJ2-3|TRBV12-3/TRBV12-4
TGTGCCAGCAGTTTTAGAACCTACACAGATACGCAGTATTTT
CASSFRTYTDTQYF
>NA|NA|12|TRBJ2-7|TRBV6-2/TRBV6-3
TGTGCCAGCAGTTACCTGGTATACGAGCAGTACTTC
CASSYLVYEQYF
>TRBD2|few|14|TRBJ2-2|TRBV20-1
TGCAGTGCTTCGGGACTAGCGGGAAGCGGGGAGCTGTTTTTT
CSASGLAGSGELFF
>NA|NA|12|TRBJ1-2|TRBV7-9
TGTGCCAGCAGCCGTTTAGGGGCTGGCTACACCTTC
CASSRLGAGYTF
>NA|NA|15|TRBJ2-7|TRBV6-5
TGTGCCAGCAGTTACCAAAGGAGACCGCCGGACGAGCAGTACTTC
CASSYQRRPPDEQYF
>NA|NA|17|TRBJ2-7|TRBV5-5
TGTGCCAGCAGCTTATACTTGATTAGCGGACGGCCCTACGAGCAGTACTTC
CASSLYLISGRPYEQYF
>NA|NA|13|TRBJ2-1|TRBV3-1
TGTGCCAGCAGCCTCGGCGCAGGGGTCGGTGGGTTCTTC
CASSLGAGVGGFF
>NA|few|13|TRBJ1-5|TRBV24-1
TGTGCCACCTCCAAGTCTAGCAATCAGCCCCAGCATTTT
CATSKSSNQPQHF
>NA|NA|13|TRBJ2-3|TRBV24-1
TGTGCCACCAGTGATTTCGGCGCAGATACGCAGTATTTT
CATSDFGADTQYF
>NA|few|15|TRBJ1-2|TRBV5-1
TGCGCCAGCAGCTGGGAGGGAACTTCTAACTATGGCTACACCTTC
CASSWEGTSNYGYTF
>TRBD1|few|13|TRBJ1-1|TRBV29-1
TGCAGCGCCCTGGGACAGGGAGAAACTGAAGCTTTCTTT
CSALGQGETEAFF
>TRBD2|few|15|TRBJ2-3|TRBV20-1
TGCAGTGCCAGACTAGCGGGGGGGAACACAGATACGCAGTATTTT
CSARLAGGNTDTQYF
>NA|few|12|TRBJ1-2|TRBV29-1
TGCAGCGTTGAATCAGGGTTTGATGGCTACACCTTC
CSVESGFDGYTF
>NA|few|14|TRBJ1-5|TRBV20-1
TGCAGTGCTAGGAATAAGGGTTCGGGTCAGCCCCAGCATTTT
CSARNKGSGQPQHF
>TRBD2|few|15|TRBJ2-7|TRBV7-2
TGTGCCAGCAGCTCAAGAGCGGGAGTGGAAAGAGAGCAGTACTTC
CASSSRAGVEREQYF
>TRBD2|many|14|TRBJ2-5|TRBV9
TGTGCCAGCAGCGTAGGCGGGGGGCAAGAGACCCAGTACTTC
CASSVGGGQETQYF
>NA|few|15|TRBJ2-2|TRBV3-1
TGTGCCAGCAGCCAAGACCTCCAGGGCACCGGGGAGCTGTTTTTT
CASSQDLQGTGELFF
>NA|NA|12|TRBJ1-1|TRBV6-6
TGTGCCAGCAGTTCCTCGGGGAGGGGAGCTTTCTTT
CASSSSGRGAFF
>NA|NA|14|TRBJ2-5|TRBV5-1
TGCGCCAGCAGCTTTCTCACATCTCAAGAGACCCAGTACTTC
CASSFLTSQETQYF
>TRBD1|NA|14|TRBJ2-7|TRBV7-7
TGTGCCAGCAGCCCCGACAGGGGAGCCTACGAGCAGTACTTC
CASSPDRGAYEQYF
>TRBD2|NA|16|TRBJ2-7|TRBV20-1
TGCAGTGCAAGACGCCTCTTCTCGCGGGAGACGGAAGAGCAGTACTTC
CSARRLFSRETEEQYF
>TRBD2|NA|16|TRBJ2-3|TRBV5-1
TGCGCCAGCAGCTTGGCTCCTAGCGGGGACACAGATACGCAGTATTTT
CASSLAPSGDTDTQYF
>NA|NA|13|TRBJ2-1|TRBV24-1
TGTGCCACCAGTGATTTGAACAGGGATGAGCAGTTCTTC
CATSDLNRDEQFF
>NA|NA|13|TRBJ2-3|TRBV29-1
TGCAGCGTTGAACCCGGGGCGGGAGATACGCAGTATTTT
CSVEPGAGDTQYF
>NA|NA|15|TRBJ2-1|TRBV11-3
TGTGCCAGCAGCCGATCTGGCCTCTCCTACAATGAGCAGTTCTTC
CASSRSGLSYNEQFF
>NA|few|13|TRBJ2-1|TRBV20-1
TGCAGTGCTAGAGTCAGGACCTACAATGAGCAGTTCTTC
CSARVRTYNEQFF
>TRBD2|NA|18|TRBJ2-7|TRBV7-8
TGTGCCAGCAGCCGAATCGGGACTAGCGGAGCCCGCTCCTACGAGCAGTACTTC
CASSRIGTSGARSYEQYF